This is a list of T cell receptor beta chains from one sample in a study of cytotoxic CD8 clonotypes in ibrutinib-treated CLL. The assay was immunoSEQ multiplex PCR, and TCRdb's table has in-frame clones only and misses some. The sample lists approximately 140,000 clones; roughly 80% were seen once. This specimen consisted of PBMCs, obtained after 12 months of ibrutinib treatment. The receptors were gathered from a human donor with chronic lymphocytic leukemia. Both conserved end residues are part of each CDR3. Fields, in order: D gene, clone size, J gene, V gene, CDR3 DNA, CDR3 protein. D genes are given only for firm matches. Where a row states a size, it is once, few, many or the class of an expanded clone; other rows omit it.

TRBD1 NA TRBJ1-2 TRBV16 TGTGCCAGCAGCCAATCTGGGGGACAGCTCTACACCTTC CASSQSGGQLYTF
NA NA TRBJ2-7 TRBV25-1 TGTGCCAGCAGTTTACAAGGGTGGGAGCAGTACTTC CASSLQGWEQYF
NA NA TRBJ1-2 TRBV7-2 TGTGCCAGCAGCTCCGCCGCTGAGGCGGGTTGGGATGGCTACACCTTC CASSSAAEAGWDGYTF
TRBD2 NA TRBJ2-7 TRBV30 TGTGCCTGGAGTGTACACTCCAGCGGGGTCTACGAGCAGTACTTC CAWSVHSSGVYEQYF
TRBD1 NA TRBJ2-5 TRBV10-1 TGCGCCAGCAGGACGGGACAGCTTGAAGAGACCCAGTACTTC CASRTGQLEETQYF
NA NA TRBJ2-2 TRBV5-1 TGCGCCAGCAGCTCCCTCTTGGGGGGGCCCGGGGAGCTGTTTTTT CASSSLLGGPGELFF
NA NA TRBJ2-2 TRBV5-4 TGTGCCAGCAGCTTGGGAGGGTTTGGCACCGGGGAGCTGTTTTTT CASSLGGFGTGELFF
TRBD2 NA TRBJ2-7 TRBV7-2 TGTGCCAGCAGCTTTTTACTAGCGGGGGGGCCTGGCGAGCAGTACTTC CASSFLLAGGPGEQYF
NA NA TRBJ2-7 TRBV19 TGTGCCAGTAGTATTTCGTTTGGAGCCTACGAGCAGTACTTC CASSISFGAYEQYF
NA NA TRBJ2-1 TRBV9 TGTGCCAGCAGCGTTAGGGAACAGGTGGTCAATGAGCAGTTCTTC CASSVREQVVNEQFF
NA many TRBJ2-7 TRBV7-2 TGTGCCAGCAGCGAAGCGGACGGAGTGCACTACGAGCAGTACTTC CASSEADGVHYEQYF
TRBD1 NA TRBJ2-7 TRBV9 TGTGCCAGCAGCGCCGGACAGGGGTTCGAGCAGTACTTC CASSAGQGFEQYF
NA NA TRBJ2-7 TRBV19 TGTGCCACCTCACCGGGACATGGGTACGAGCAGTACTTC CATSPGHGYEQYF
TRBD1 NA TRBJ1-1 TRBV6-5 TGTGCCAGCGGGTACTTCGACAGGGTTGGTAAAGCTTTCTTT CASGYFDRVGKAFF
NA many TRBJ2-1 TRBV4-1 TGCGCCAGCAGCCCCCTGGACGGATACAATGAGCAGTTCTTC CASSPLDGYNEQFF
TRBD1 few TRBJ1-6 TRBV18 TGTGCCAGCTCTCCACAGGGGAGCTCCTATAATTCACCCCTCCACTTT CASSPQGSSYNSPLHF
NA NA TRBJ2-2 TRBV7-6 TGTGCCAGCAGCTTAAGGGACCTAACAAGCACCGGGGAGCTGTTTTTT CASSLRDLTSTGELFF
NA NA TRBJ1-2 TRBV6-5 TGTGCCAGCAGTCAGACGACGGACTTGTACTATGGCTACACCTTC CASSQTTDLYYGYTF
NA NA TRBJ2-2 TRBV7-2 TGTGCCAGCAGCTTGAGGGCCCCCGGGGAGCTGTTTTTT CASSLRAPGELFF
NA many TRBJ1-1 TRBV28 TGTGCCAGCAGTTTAATGAAGGGAGGATACACTGAAGCTTTCTTT CASSLMKGGYTEAFF
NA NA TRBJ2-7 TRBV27 TGTGCCAGCAGTTTATGGGGGGCGACGGGCGAGCAGTACTTC CASSLWGATGEQYF
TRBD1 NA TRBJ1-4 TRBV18 TGTGCCAGCTCACCCGAGACAGGGTGGAGACATGAAAAACTGTTTTTT CASSPETGWRHEKLFF
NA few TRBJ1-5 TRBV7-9 TGTGCCAGCAGCCCTCACAATCAGCCCCAGCATTTT CASSPHNQPQHF
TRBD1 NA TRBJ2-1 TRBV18 TGTGCCAGCTCACCAAGGAAGGAGCCAGGGGGAACCTACAATGAGCAGTTCTTC CASSPRKEPGGTYNEQFF
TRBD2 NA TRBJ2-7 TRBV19 TGTGCCAGTAGTCCCGGTCGACTAGCGACTTACGAGCAGTACTTC CASSPGRLATYEQYF
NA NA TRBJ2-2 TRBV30 TGTGCCTGGAGTGTATTACTATCCGGGGAGCTGTTTTTT CAWSVLLSGELFF
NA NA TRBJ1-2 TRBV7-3 TGTGCCAGCAGCTTAGAAGAGGGCGGCTACACCTTC CASSLEEGGYTF
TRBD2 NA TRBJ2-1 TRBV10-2 TGCGCCAGCAGTGACTGGACTAGCGGCGTCTACAATGAGCAGTTCTTC CASSDWTSGVYNEQFF
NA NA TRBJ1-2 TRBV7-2 TGTGCCAGCAGCCCAGACCGCTATGGCTACACCTTC CASSPDRYGYTF
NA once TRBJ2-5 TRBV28 TGTGCCAGTAGACCCAGGACAGCCATCCAAGAGACCCAGTACTTC CASRPRTAIQETQYF
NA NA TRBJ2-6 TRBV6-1 TGTGCCAGCATCCAAGGGGGCTCTGGGGCCAACGTCCTGACTTTC CASIQGGSGANVLTF
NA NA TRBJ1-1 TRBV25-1 TGTGCCAGCAGTGAAGGTTGGGGGGCGAGCACTGAAGCTTTCTTT CASSEGWGASTEAFF
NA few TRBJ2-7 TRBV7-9 TGTGCCAGCAGCTTAGGGACGACCAACGAGCAGTACTTC CASSLGTTNEQYF
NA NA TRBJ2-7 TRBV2 TGTGCAGGGAGAGTCCTGGGCTACGAGCAGTACTTC CAGRVLGYEQYF
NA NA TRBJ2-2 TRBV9 TGTGCCAGCAGACCGGTCAGCGGGGAGCTGTTTTTT CASRPVSGELFF
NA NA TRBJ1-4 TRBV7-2 TGTGCCAGCAGCTTATTGGCAGGGAGTTCTGGTAATGAAAAACTGTTTTTT CASSLLAGSSGNEKLFF
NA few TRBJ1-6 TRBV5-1 TGCGCCAGCAGTAACGGTGTTATCGGATCACCCCTCCACTTT CASSNGVIGSPLHF
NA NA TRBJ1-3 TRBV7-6 TGTGCCAGCAGCCTACGGTCAGACTCTGGAAACACCATATATTTT CASSLRSDSGNTIYF
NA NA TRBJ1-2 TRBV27 TGTGCCAGCAGTTTAAGGCCTAACTATGGCTACACCTTC CASSLRPNYGYTF
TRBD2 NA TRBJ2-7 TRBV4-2 TGTGCCAGCAGCCATGGGACTAGCGGGAGCTCTTACGAGCAGTACTTC CASSHGTSGSSYEQYF
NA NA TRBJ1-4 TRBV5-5 TGTGCCAGCAGCCTGCGGGGCCTGAATGAAAAACTGTTTTTT CASSLRGLNEKLFF
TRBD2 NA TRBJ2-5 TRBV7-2 TGTGCCAGCAGCTTACTAGCGGGAGTAGGGCTCGGAGAGACCCAGTACTTC CASSLLAGVGLGETQYF
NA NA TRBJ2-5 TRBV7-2 TGTGCCAGCAGCTTAGGACTAGGAGAGACCCAGTACTTC CASSLGLGETQYF
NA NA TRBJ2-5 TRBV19 TGTGCCAGTAGTATATACAGGAAAGAGACCCAGTACTTC CASSIYRKETQYF
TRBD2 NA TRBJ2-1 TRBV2 TGTGCCAGCAGTGAGGCCATGGCGGGGGGGCCCAATGAGCAGTTCTTC CASSEAMAGGPNEQFF
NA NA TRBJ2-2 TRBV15 TGTGCCACCAGCAGAGAAGGGTTGAACACCGGGGAGCTGTTTTTT CATSREGLNTGELFF
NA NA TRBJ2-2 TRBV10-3 TGTGCCATCGGGGGGGGCTCCGGGGAGCTGTTTTTT CAIGGGSGELFF
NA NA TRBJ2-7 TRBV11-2 TGTGCCAGCAGCATTCCCAGCTCCTACGAGCAGTACTTC CASSIPSSYEQYF
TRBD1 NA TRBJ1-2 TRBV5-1 TGCGCCAGCCGAGGACAGGGGGCAAACTATGGCTACACCTTC CASRGQGANYGYTF
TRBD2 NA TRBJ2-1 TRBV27 TGTGCCAGCAGTTTATTTAGGCTAGCGGGGGTAGGTGAGCAGTTCTTC CASSLFRLAGVGEQFF
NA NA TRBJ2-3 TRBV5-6 TGTGCCAGCAGCTTCCTTGGGGGAGGTACAGATACGCAGTATTTT CASSFLGGGTDTQYF
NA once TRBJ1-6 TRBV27 TGTGCCAGCCGGAGCAGCGCGGATAATTCACCCCTCCACTTT CASRSSADNSPLHF
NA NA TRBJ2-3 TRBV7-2 TGTGCCAGCAGCCCCGGGGTATTGAACACGCAGTATTTT CASSPGVLNTQYF
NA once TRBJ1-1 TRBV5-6 TGTGCCAGCAGCCAGACAAGTCACACTGAAGCTTTCTTT CASSQTSHTEAFF